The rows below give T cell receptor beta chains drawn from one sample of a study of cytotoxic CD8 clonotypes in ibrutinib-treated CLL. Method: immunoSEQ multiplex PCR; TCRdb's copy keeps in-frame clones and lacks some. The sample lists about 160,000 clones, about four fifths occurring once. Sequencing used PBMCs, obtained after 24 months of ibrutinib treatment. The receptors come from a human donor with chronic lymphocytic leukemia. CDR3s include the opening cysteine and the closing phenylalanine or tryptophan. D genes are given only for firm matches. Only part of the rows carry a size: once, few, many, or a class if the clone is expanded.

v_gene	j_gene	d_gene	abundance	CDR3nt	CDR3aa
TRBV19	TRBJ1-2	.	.	TGTGCCAGTAGTATGGAGGGAGTCTATGGCTACACCTTC	CASSMEGVYGYTF
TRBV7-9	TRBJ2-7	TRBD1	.	TGTGCAAGGCCCCCCCCGGACAGGACCTACGAGCAGTACTTC	CARPPPDRTYEQYF
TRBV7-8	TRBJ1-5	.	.	TGTGCCAGCAGCTTAGGTCGGGGGGGCGGAAGCAATCAGCCCCAGCATTTT	CASSLGRGGGSNQPQHF
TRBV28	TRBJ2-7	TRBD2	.	TGTGCCAGCAGTCCCCTAGGGGGACTAGCGGGCGGCGAGCAGTACTTC	CASSPLGGLAGGEQYF
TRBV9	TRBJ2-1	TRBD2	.	TGTGCCAGCAGCCCCCGGATTAGCGGGGCCTCCTACAATGAGCAGTTCTTC	CASSPRISGASYNEQFF
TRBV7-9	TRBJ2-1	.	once	TGTGCCAGCAGCTTTACCGGGCCCTACAATGAGCAGTTCTTC	CASSFTGPYNEQFF
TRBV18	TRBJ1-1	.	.	TGTGCCAGCTCACCAGCCCTTGAAATGAACACTGAAGCTTTCTTT	CASSPALEMNTEAFF
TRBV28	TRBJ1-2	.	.	TGTGCCAGCAGTTTGGGAAGAGGCTACACCTTC	CASSLGRGYTF
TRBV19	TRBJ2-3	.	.	TGTGCCAGTAGTATAAAACAGTTCACAGATACGCAGTATTTT	CASSIKQFTDTQYF
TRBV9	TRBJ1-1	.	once	TGTGCCAGCAGTGCTGCAAGGGGGGCGCGAACTGAAGCTTTCTTT	CASSAARGARTEAFF
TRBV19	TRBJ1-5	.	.	TGTGCCAGGACAGATTTTAGCAATCAGCCCCAGCATTTT	CARTDFSNQPQHF
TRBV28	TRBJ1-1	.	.	TGTGCCAGCACCTGGGGGTATACGAACACTGAAGCTTTCTTT	CASTWGYTNTEAFF
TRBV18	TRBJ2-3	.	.	TGTGCCAGCTCACCCCGGGATGGGGCCCAAGATACGCAGTATTTT	CASSPRDGAQDTQYF
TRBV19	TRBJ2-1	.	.	TGTGCCAGTAGTTCCCCCCGGGCGGGGCCTAATGAGCAGTTCTTC	CASSSPRAGPNEQFF
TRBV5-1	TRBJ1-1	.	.	TGCGCCAGCAGCCCCCGCACGGACCCGGGCACTGAAGCTTTCTTT	CASSPRTDPGTEAFF
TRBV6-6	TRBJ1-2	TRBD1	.	TGTGCCAGCAGGGACAGGGGTATCTATGGCTACACCTTC	CASRDRGIYGYTF
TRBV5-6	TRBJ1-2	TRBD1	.	TGTGCCAGCAGCTTGTTGGGACAGGGTAACTATGGCTACACCTTC	CASSLLGQGNYGYTF
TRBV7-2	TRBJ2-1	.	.	TGTGCCAGCAGCTTAGCAGGGGTTTCCTACAATGAGCAGTTCTTC	CASSLAGVSYNEQFF
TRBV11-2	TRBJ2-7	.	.	TGTGCCAGCAGCTTAGTGGCTCCCCCGGTGGAGCAGTACTTC	CASSLVAPPVEQYF
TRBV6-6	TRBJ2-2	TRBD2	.	TGTGCCAGCAATACATTCGGAACTAGCGGCACCGGGGAGCTGTTTTTT	CASNTFGTSGTGELFF
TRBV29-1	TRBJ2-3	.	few	TGCAGCGTTGAGGTTCGCAGGCGGGGAGGTGATGATACGCAGTATTTT	CSVEVRRRGGDDTQYF
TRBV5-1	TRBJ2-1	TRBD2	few	TGCGCCAGCAGCATAGCGGGAGGGCCGGTCAATGAGCAGTTCTTC	CASSIAGGPVNEQFF
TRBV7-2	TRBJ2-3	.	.	TGTGCCAGCAGCCCAGGCGAACTTTCGACGGCGGATACGCAGTATTTT	CASSPGELSTADTQYF
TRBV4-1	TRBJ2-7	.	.	TGCGCCAGCAGCCAGAGAGGAGCATCCGCCTGGGAGCAGTACTTC	CASSQRGASAWEQYF
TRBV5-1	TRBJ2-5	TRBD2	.	TGCGCCAGCAGCTTGGAGGGACTAGGAGAGACCCAGTACTTC	CASSLEGLGETQYF
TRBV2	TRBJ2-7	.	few	TGTGCCAGCAGTGAGTCAGAGCTTTCCCGTGAGCAGTACTTC	CASSESELSREQYF
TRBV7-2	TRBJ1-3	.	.	TGTGCCAGCGAGAGACAGGTTTCTGGAAACACCATATATTTT	CASERQVSGNTIYF
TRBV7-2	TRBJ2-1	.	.	TGTGCCAGCAGCTTGGGGAGCTCCTACAATGAGCAGTTCTTC	CASSLGSSYNEQFF
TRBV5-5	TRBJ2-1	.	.	TGTGCCAGCAGCAGGGAGACAGGCAGCTCCTACAATGAGCAGTTCTTC	CASSRETGSSYNEQFF
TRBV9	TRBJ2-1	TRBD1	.	TGTGCCAGCAGCCGACGGGACAGCTCCTACAATGAGCAGTTCTTC	CASSRRDSSYNEQFF
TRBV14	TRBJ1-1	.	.	TGTGCCAGCAGCCGTATCGCGGGTACTGAAGCTTTCTTT	CASSRIAGTEAFF
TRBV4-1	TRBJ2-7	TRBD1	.	TGCGCCAGCAGCCACGGCAACCCGGACAGGGGGGGCAGCGAGCAGTACTTC	CASSHGNPDRGGSEQYF
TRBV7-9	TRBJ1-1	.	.	TGTGCCAGCAGCCCCCAGATTGGGGGGCGCGGCACTGAAGCTTTCTTT	CASSPQIGGRGTEAFF
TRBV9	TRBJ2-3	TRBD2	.	TGTGCCAGCAGCTCCGGGACTAGCGGGAGGCCTAACTCGGCGGATACGCAGTATTTT	CASSSGTSGRPNSADTQYF